The table lists the clone carrying this T cell receptor (beta chain) with a count of one. What it binds is unknown. The data stem from a study of T-cell memory formation after mild COVID-19. Points from the study as a whole: Of the contracting clones, CD4+ ones lay mainly in CM and EM, and CD8+ ones in EMRA. SARS-CoV-2 specificity was not confirmed for second-wave clones peaking on day 37.

MiXCR was run by TCRdb on the 5' RACE reads, yielding one entry per CDR3 protein. The table includes some 54,000 distinct CDR3 sequences, over 7.5% detected once. The CDR3 length is 15 residues. Germline CDR1 is MNHEY and CDR2 is SVGAGI. Trimming at V came to 7 bases and at J to 7 bases, leaving 10 bases not matched to a gene. The TCR sequence derives from a man between 18 and 35 years old who had mild COVID-19 (a few samples of this study predate the infection). Cell type and time point are not known. The rearrangement joins TRBV6-5 to TRBJ1-4; 9 nucleotides agree with TRBD1. Input material: PBMCs or a T cell subset sorted from them (not recorded which). The CDR3 nucleotides are TGTGCCAGCAAAGACGGGACAGGGCGTAGTGAAAAACTGTTTTTT. It yields the protein CASKDGTGRSEKLFF.